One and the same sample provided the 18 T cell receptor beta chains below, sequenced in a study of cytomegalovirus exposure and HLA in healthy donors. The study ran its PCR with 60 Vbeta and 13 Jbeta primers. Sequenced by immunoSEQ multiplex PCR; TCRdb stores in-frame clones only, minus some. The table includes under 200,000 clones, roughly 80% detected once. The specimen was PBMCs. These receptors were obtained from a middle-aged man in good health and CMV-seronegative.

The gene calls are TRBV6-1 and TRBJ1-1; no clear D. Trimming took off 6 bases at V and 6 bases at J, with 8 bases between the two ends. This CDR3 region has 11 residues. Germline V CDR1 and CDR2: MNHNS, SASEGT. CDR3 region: CASSGRSEAFF. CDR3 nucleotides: TGTGCCAGCAGCGGTCGTTCTGAAGCTTTCTTT.

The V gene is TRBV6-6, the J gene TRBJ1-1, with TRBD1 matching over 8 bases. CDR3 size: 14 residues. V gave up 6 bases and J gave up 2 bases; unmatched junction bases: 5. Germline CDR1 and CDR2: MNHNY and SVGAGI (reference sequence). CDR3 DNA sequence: TGTGCCAGCAGACGGACAGGGTTTAACACTGAAGCTTTCTTT. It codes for CASRRTGFNTEAFF.

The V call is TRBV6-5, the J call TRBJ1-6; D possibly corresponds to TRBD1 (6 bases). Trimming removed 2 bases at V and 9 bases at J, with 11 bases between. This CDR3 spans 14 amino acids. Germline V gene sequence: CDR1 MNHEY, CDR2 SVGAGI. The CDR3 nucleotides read TGTGCCAGCAGTTACGCAGGGGCTGGTTCACCCCTCCACTTT. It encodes CASSYAGAGSPLHF.

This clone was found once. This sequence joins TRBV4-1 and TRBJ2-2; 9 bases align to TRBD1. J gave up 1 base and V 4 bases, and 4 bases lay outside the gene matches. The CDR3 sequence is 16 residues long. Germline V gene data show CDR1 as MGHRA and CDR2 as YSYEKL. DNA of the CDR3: TGCGCCAGCAGCCTACAGGGGGCAGGGAACACCGGGGAGCTGTTTTTT. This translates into CASSLQGAGNTGELFF.

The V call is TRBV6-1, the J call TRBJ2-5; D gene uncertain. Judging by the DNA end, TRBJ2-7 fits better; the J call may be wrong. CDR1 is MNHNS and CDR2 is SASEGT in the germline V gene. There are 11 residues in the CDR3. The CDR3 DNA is TGTGCCAGCAGTCCGCTCTACGAGCAGTACTTC. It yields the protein CASSPLYEQYF.

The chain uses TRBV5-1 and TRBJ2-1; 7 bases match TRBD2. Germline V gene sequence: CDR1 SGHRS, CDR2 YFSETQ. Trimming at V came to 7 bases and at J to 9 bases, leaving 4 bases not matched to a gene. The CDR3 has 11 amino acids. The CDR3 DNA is TGCGCCAGCGGATGGGGGGGTGAGCAGTTCTTC. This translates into CASGWGGEQFF.

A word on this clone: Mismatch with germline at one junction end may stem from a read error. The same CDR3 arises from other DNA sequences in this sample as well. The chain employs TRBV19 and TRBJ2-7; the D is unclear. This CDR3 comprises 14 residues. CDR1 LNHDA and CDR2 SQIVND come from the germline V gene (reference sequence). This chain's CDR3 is CASSPYDTSYEQYF. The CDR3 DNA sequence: TGTGCCAGTAGTCCCTACGACACCTCCTATGAGCAGTACTTC.

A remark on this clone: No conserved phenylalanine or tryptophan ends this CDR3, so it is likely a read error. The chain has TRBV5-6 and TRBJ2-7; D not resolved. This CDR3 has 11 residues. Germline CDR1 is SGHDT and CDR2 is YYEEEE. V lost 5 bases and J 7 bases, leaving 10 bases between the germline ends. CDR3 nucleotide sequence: TGTGCCAGCAGTCAAAACTGGGAGCAGTACTCC. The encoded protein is CASSQNWEQYS.

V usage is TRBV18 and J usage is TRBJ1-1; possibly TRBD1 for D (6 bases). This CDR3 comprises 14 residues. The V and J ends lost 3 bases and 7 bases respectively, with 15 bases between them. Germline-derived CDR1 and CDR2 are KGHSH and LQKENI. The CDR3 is CASSPQGNLLEAFF. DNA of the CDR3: TGTGCCAGCTCACCGCAGGGGAACCTACTTGAAGCTTTCTTT. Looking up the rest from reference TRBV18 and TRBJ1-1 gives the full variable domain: NAGVMQNPRHLVRRRGQEARLRCSPMKGHSHVYWYRQLPEEGLKFMVYLQKENIIDESGMPKERFSAEFPKEGPSILRIQQVVRGDSAAYFCASSPQGNLLEAFFGQGTRLTVV.

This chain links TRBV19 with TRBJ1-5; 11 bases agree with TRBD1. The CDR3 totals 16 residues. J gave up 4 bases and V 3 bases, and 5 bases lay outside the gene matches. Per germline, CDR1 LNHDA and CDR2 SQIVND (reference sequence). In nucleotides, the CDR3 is TGTGCCAGTAGTATCATAGGGACAGGGGGTAATCAGCCCCAGCATTTT. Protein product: CASSIIGTGGNQPQHF.

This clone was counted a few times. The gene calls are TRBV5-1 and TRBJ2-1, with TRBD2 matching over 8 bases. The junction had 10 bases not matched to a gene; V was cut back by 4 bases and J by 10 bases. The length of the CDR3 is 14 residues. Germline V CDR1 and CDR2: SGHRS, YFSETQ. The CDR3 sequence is CASSRTSSGEEQFF. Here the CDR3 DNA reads TGCGCCAGCAGCCGGACTAGCAGCGGAGAGGAGCAGTTCTTC.

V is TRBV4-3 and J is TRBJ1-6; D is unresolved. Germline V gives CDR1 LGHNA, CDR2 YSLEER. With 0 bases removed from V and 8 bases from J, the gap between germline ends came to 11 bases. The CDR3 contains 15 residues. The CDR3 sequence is CASSQERSWDSPLHF. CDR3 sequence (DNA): TGCGCCAGCAGCCAAGAGCGGAGCTGGGATTCACCCCTCCACTTT.

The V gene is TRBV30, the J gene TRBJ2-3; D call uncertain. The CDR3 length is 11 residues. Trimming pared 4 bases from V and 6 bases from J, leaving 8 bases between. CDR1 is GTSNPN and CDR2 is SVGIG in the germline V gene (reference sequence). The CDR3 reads CAWNTGDTQYF. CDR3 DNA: TGTGCCTGGAATACCGGGGATACGCAGTATTTT.

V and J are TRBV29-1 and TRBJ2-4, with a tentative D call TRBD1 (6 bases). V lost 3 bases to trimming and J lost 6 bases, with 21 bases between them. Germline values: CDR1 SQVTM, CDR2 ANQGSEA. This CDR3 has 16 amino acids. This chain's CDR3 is CSVEGAKGAAGNIQYF. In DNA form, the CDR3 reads TGCAGCGTTGAGGGGGCCAAGGGCGCGGCTGGAAACATTCAGTACTTC.

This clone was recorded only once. CDR3 bases: TGTGCCAGCAGCCGCCGGACTAGCGGGGGGGCTAGCACAGATACGCAGTATTTT. It codes for CASSRRTSGGASTDTQYF. The chain recombines TRBV7-6 with TRBJ2-3; 15 bases agree with TRBD2. This CDR3 comprises 18 residues. Per the germline V gene, CDR1 is SGHVS and CDR2 is FNYEAQ. The trim removed 5 bases at V and 0 bases at J, leaving 6 bases unmatched.

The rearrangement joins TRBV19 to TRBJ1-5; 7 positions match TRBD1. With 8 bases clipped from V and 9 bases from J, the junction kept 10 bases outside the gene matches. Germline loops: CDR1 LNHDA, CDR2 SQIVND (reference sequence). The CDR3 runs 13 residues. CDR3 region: CASSDRTLRPQHF. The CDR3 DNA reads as TGTGCCAGTTCGGACAGGACGCTACGGCCCCAGCATTTT. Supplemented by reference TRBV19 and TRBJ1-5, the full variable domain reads DGGITQSPKYLFRKEGQNVTLSCEQNLNHDAMYWYRQDPGQGLRLIYYSQIVNDFQKGDIAEGYSVSREKKESFPLTVTSAQKNPTAFYLCASSDRTLRPQHFGDGTRLSIL.

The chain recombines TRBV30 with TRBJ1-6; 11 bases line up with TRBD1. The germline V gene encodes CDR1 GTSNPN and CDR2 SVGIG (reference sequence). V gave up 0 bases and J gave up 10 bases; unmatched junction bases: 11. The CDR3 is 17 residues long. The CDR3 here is CAWSVFGDRGVWSPLHF. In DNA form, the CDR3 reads TGTGCCTGGAGTGTATTTGGGGACAGGGGGGTTTGGTCACCCCTCCACTTT.

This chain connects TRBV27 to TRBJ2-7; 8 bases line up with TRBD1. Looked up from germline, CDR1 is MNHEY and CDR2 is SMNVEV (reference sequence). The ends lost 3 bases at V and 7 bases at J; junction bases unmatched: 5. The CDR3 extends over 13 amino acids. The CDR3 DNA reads TGTGCCAGCAGTTTGACAGGGGCAGATGAGCAGTACTTC. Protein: CASSLTGADEQYF.